This entry features one TCR beta chain sequence. This sample is part of a study of T cell changes during pregnancy in multiple sclerosis. Data came from immunoSEQ multiplex PCR; TCRdb stores just in-frame clones and leaves some out. Of about 46,000 clones listed, about 91% are singletons. Losses at the gene ends were 3 bases for V and 3 bases for J; bases not matched to a gene: 4. The CDR3 is 14 residues long. Germline values: CDR1 SGHAT, CDR2 FQNNGV. The chain couples TRBV11-2 to TRBJ2-7, with 8 bases that match TRBD1. The sample in question was CD4+ T cells from peripheral blood mononuclear cells, obtained in the second trimester of pregnancy. The source of this sequence is a female donor in good health, enrolled as a control in a pregnancy study. The CDR3 sequence is CASSFSDRGYEQYF. The CDR3 DNA sequence: TGTGCCAGCAGCTTCTCAGACAGGGGCTACGAGCAGTACTTC.